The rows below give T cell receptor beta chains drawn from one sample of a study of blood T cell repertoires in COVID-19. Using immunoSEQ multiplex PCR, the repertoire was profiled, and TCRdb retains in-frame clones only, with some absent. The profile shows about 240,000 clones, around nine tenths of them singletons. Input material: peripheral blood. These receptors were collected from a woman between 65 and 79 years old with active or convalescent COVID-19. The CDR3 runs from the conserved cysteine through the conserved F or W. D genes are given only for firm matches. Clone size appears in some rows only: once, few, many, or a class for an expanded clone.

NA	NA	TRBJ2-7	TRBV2	CASGRVSYEQYF	TGTGCCAGCGGGCGGGTTTCCTACGAGCAGTACTTC
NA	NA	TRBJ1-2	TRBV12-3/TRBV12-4	CASTLGQSYGYTF	TGTGCCAGCACCCTCGGACAGTCCTATGGCTACACCTTC
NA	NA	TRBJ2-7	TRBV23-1	CASSRLRAYEQYF	TGCGCCAGCAGTCGCCTTCGGGCCTACGAGCAGTACTTC
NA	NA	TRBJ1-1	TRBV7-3	CASSGQGPNTEAFF	TGTGCCAGCAGCGGTCAGGGGCCGAACACTGAAGCTTTCTTT
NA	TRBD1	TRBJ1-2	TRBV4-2	CASSQEPRTGGGYTF	TGTGCCAGCAGCCAAGAACCACGGACAGGGGGCGGCTACACCTTC
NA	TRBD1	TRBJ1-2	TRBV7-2	CASSLQGGANYGYTF	TGTGCCAGCAGCTTACAGGGGGGAGCTAACTATGGCTACACCTTC
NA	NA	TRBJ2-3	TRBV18	CASSHLDERTDTQYF	TGTGCCAGCTCTCACCTAGATGAGAGGACAGATACGCAGTATTTT
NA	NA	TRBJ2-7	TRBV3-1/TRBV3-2	CASVSSEKAYEQYF	TGTGCCAGCGTCTCATCTGAGAAAGCCTACGAGCAGTACTTC
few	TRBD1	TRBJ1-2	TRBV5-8	CASGPGQTYGYTF	TGTGCCAGCGGCCCGGGACAGACCTATGGCTACACCTTC
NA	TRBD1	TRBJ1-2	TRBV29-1	CSAEGRQGPGGYTF	TGCAGCGCCGAGGGGCGACAGGGGCCCGGAGGCTACACCTTC
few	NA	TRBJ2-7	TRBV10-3	CAISEGTQSSYEQYF	TGTGCCATCAGTGAGGGGACACAGAGCTCCTACGAGCAGTACTTC
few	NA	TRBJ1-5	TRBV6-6	CASSQPSGQNSNQPQHF	TGTGCCAGCAGTCAGCCTTCGGGACAAAATAGCAATCAGCCCCAGCATTTT
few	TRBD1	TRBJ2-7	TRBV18	CASSPKMTGGPHEQYF	TGTGCCAGCTCACCGAAAATGACAGGGGGACCCCACGAGCAGTACTTC
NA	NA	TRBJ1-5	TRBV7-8	CASSLAAGNRQPQHF	TGTGCCAGCAGCTTAGCTGCAGGGAATAGACAGCCCCAGCATTTT
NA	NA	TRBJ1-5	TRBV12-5	CASGRDTLSNQPQHF	TGTGCTAGTGGTCGTGACACACTTAGCAATCAGCCCCAGCATTTT
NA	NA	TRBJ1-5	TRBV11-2	CASSFVVNQPQHF	TGTGCCAGCAGCTTCGTTGTCAATCAGCCCCAGCATTTT
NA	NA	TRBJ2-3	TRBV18	CASSPVQDILVDF	TGTGCCAGCTCACCCGTTCAGGACATCCTTGTGGATTTT
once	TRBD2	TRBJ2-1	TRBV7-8	CASKGLASHEQFF	TGTGCCAGCAAAGGACTAGCATCGCATGAGCAGTTCTTC
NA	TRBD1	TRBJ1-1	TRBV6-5	CASSSGTGGPEAFF	TGTGCCAGCAGTTCGGGGACAGGCGGACCTGAAGCTTTCTTT
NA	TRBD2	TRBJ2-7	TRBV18	CASSPRGRGSYEQYF	TGTGCCAGCTCACCACGAGGGAGGGGTTCCTACGAGCAGTACTTC
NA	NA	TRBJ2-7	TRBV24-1	CATSDSGGHEQYF	TGTGCCACCAGTGATTCCGGGGGGCACGAGCAGTACTTC
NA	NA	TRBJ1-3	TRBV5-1	CASTPFSGTFAGNTIYF	TGCGCCAGCACTCCTTTTTCCGGGACATTTGCCGGAAACACCATATATTTT
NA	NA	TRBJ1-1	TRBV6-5	CASSYAAGVNTEAFF	TGTGCCAGCAGTTACGCGGCAGGGGTGAACACTGAAGCTTTCTTT
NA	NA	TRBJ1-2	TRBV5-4	CASSLKQLPYGYTF	TGTGCCAGCAGCTTAAAACAGCTCCCCTATGGCTACACCTTC
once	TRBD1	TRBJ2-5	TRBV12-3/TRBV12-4	CASRGQGRETQYF	TGTGCCAGCAGGGGACAGGGAAGAGAGACCCAGTACTTC
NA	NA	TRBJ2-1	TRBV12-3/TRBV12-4	CASSSLRQNEQFF	TGTGCCAGCAGTTCCCTTAGACAGAATGAGCAGTTCTTC
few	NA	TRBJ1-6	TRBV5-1	CASSLDTSRDSPLHF	TGCGCCAGCAGCTTGGATACGAGCAGGGATTCACCCCTCCACTTT
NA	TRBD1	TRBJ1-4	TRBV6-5	CASSYSVPGGRGGLFF	TGTGCCAGCAGTTACTCGGTGCCAGGGGGCCGGGGAGGACTGTTTTTT
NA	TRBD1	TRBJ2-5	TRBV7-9	CASSHGQARETQYF	TGTGCCAGCAGCCACGGACAGGCCAGGGAGACCCAGTACTTC
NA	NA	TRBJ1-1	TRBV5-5	CASSFQGWDEAFF	TGTGCCAGCAGCTTCCAGGGATGGGATGAAGCTTTCTTT
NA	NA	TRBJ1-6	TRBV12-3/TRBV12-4	CASTLGNSPLHF	TGTGCCAGCACCCTCGGGAATTCACCCCTCCACTTT
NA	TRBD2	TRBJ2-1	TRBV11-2	CASSLEPSGGAYNEQFF	TGTGCCAGCAGCTTAGAACCTAGCGGGGGGGCATACAATGAGCAGTTCTTC
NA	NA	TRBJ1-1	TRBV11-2	CASSGGNTEAFF	TGTGCCAGCTCGGGGGGGAACACTGAAGCTTTCTTT
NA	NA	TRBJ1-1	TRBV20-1	CSARDRGEAFF	TGCAGTGCTAGAGATAGGGGTGAAGCTTTCTTT
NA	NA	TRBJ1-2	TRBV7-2	CASSLASVTDGYTF	TGTGCCAGCAGCTTAGCCTCGGTCACAGATGGCTACACCTTC
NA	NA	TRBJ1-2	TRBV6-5	CASSRGVEGYTF	TGTGCCAGCAGCAGGGGAGTAGAAGGCTACACCTTC
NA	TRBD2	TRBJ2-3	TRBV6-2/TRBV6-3	CASSYLRGGTDTQYF	TGTGCCAGCAGTTACTTGCGGGGGGGCACAGATACGCAGTATTTT
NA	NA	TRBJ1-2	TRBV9	CASSVDRSYGYTF	TGTGCCAGCAGCGTAGACAGGAGCTATGGCTACACCTTC
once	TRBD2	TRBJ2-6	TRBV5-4	CASRIAGSGANVLTF	TGTGCCAGCAGGATAGCGGGCTCTGGGGCCAACGTCCTGACTTTC
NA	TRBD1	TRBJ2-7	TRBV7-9	CASSLAGDSIYEQYF	TGTGCCAGCAGCTTAGCGGGGGACAGTATCTACGAGCAGTACTTC
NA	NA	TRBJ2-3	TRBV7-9	CASSLDLDSNTQYF	TGTGCCAGCAGCTTAGATCTGGACTCTAATACGCAGTATTTT
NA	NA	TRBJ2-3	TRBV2	CASKELGGRDTQYF	TGTGCCAGCAAGGAGTTGGGGGGAAGGGATACGCAGTATTTT
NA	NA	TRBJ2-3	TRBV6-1	CASSEWGVGTDTQYF	TGTGCCAGCAGTGAGTGGGGGGTAGGCACAGATACGCAGTATTTT
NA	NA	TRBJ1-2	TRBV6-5	CASSYRQTPSIVGYTF	TGTGCCAGCAGTTACCGGCAAACTCCTAGTATTGTAGGCTACACCTTC
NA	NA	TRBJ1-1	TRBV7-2	CASSLYPTGGNTEAFF	TGTGCCAGCAGCTTATACCCGACAGGAGGGAACACTGAAGCTTTCTTT
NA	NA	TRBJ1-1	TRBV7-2	CASSAMGGLGEAFF	TGTGCCAGCAGCGCAATGGGGGGGCTGGGTGAAGCTTTCTTT
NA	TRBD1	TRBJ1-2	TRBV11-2	CASSLGAGGGYGYTF	TGTGCCAGCAGCTTAGGTGCAGGGGGCGGCTATGGCTACACCTTC
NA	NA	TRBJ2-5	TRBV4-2	CASSQGGRTDERGPQYF	TGTGCCAGCAGCCAAGGGGGAAGGACAGACGAGCGTGGGCCCCAGTACTTC
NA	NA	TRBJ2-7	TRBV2	CATASQRYYEQYF	TGTGCCACCGCCAGCCAGCGATACTACGAGCAGTACTTC
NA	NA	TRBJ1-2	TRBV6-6	CASTRRLSLTYGYTF	TGTGCCAGCACAAGACGACTTAGTCTAACGTATGGCTACACCTTC
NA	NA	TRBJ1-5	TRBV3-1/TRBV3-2	CASSRGPEPQHF	TGTGCCAGCAGCCGAGGCCCGGAGCCCCAGCATTTT
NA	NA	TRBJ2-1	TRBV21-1	CASSKLSGSGGLLF	TGTGCCAGCAGCAAACTTTCCGGGAGCGGGGGGCTACTCTTC
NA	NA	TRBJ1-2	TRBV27	CASSLQGSHGYTF	TGTGCCAGCAGTTTACAGGGAAGCCATGGCTACACCTTC
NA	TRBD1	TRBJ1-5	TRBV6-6	CASSLQGAGRQGLQPQHF	TGTGCCAGCAGTCTACAGGGGGCCGGGCGGCAGGGCCTCCAGCCCCAGCATTTT
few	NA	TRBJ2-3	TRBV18	CASSPQALVTDTQYF	TGTGCCAGCTCACCTCAGGCGCTGGTAACAGATACGCAGTATTTT
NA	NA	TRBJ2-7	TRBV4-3	CASSQVYLGAYEQYF	TGCGCCAGCAGCCAAGTTTATCTAGGAGCCTACGAGCAGTACTTC
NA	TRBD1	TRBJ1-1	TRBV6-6	CASSSIDRARTEAFF	TGTGCCAGCAGTTCTATTGACAGGGCTAGGACTGAAGCTTTCTTT
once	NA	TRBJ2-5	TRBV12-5	CASMARVGRETQYF	TGTGCTAGTATGGCAAGGGTTGGGAGAGAGACCCAGTACTTC
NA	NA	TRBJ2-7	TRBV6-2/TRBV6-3	CASSGIRREQYF	TGTGCCAGCAGCGGTATTAGGAGGGAGCAGTACTTC